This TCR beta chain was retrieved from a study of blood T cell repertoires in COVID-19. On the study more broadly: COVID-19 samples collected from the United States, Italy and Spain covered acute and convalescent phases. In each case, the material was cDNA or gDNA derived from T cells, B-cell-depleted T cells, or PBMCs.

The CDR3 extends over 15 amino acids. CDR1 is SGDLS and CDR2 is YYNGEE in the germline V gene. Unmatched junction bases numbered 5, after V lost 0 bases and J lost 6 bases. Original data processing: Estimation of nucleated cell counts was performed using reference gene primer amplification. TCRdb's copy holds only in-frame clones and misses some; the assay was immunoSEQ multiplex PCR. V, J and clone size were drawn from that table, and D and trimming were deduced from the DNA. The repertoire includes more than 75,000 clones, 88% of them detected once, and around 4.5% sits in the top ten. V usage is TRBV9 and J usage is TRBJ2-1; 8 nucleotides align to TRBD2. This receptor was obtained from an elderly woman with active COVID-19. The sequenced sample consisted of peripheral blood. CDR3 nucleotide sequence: TGTGCCAGCAGCGTAGAAGCGGGAGTAGGCAATGAGCAGTTCTTC. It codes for CASSVEAGVGNEQFF.